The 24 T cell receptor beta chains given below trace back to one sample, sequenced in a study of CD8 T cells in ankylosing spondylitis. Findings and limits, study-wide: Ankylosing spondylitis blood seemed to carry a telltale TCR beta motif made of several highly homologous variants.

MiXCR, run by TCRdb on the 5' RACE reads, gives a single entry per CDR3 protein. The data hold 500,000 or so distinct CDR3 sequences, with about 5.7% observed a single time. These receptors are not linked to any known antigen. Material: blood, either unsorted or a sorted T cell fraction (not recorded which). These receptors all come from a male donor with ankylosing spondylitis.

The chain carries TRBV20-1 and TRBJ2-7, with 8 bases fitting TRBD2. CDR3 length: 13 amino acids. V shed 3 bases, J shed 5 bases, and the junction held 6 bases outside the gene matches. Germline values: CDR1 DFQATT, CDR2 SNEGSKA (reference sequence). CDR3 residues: CSASGGGYNEQYF. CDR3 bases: TGCAGTGCTAGCGGGGGGGGCTACAACGAGCAGTACTTC.

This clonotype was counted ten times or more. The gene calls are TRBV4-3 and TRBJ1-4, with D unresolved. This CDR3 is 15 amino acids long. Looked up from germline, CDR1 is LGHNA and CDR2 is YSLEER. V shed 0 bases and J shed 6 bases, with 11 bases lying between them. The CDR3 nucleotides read TGCGCCAGCAGCCAAGAGTACGGGTTAGATGAAAAACTGTTTTTT. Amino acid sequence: CASSQEYGLDEKLFF.

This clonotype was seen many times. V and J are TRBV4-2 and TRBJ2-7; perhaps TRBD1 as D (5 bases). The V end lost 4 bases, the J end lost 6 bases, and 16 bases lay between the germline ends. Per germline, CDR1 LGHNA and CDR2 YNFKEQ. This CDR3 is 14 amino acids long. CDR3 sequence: CASSPLGLSGEQYF. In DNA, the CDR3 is TGTGCCAGCAGCCCCCTGGGGCTAAGTGGCGAGCAGTACTTC.

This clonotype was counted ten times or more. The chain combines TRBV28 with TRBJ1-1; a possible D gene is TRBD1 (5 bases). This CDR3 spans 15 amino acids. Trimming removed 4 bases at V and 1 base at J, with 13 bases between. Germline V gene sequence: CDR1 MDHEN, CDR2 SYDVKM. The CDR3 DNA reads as TGTGCCAGCAGTTCGGGGGGAGCGGCGAACACTGAAGCTTTCTTT. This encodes CASSSGGAANTEAFF.

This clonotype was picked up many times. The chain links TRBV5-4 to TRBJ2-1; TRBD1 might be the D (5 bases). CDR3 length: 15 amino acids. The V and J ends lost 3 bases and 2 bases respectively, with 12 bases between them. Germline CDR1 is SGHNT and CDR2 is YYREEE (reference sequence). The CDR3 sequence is CASSSRQLTYNEQFF. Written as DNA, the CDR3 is TGTGCCAGCAGCTCCCGACAGCTCACCTACAATGAGCAGTTCTTC.

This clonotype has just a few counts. The chain's CDR3 is CASSQGIAVLNEQFF. The CDR3 nucleotides read TGCGCCAGCAGCCAGGGTATAGCGGTACTTAATGAGCAGTTCTTC. The chain employs TRBV4-3 and TRBJ2-1; weak D call: TRBD2 (6 bases). Looked up from germline, CDR1 is LGHNA and CDR2 is YSLEER. V was clipped by 3 bases and J by 7 bases, with 16 bases between them. This CDR3 contains 15 residues.

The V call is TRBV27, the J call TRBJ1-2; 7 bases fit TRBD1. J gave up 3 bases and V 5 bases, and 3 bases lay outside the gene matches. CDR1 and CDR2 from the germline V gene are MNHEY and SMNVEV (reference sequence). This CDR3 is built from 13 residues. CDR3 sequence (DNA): TGTGCCAGCAGTAGGGGACAGTACTATGGCTACACCTTC. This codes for CASSRGQYYGYTF.

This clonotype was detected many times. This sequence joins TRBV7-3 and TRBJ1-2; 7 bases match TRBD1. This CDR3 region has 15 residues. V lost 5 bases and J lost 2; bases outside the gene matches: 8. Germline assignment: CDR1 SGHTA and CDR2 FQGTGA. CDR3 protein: CASSPARDSNYGYTF. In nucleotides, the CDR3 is TGTGCCAGCAGCCCCGCCCGGGACAGCAACTATGGCTACACCTTC.

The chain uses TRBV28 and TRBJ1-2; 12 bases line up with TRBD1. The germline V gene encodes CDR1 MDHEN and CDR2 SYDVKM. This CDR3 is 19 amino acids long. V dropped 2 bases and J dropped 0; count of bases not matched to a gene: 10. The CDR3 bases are TGTGCCAGCAGTTTAGGGACAGGGGGCGGATTTGGCTCTAACTATGGCTACACCTTC. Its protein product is CASSLGTGGGFGSNYGYTF.

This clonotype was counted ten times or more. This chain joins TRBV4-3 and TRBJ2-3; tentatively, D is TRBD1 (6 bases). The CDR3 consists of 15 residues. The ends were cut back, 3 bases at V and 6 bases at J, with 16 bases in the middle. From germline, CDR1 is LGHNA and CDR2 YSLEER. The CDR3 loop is CASSHLQGREDTQYF. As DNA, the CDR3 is TGCGCCAGCAGCCACCTACAGGGACGAGAGGATACGCAGTATTTT.

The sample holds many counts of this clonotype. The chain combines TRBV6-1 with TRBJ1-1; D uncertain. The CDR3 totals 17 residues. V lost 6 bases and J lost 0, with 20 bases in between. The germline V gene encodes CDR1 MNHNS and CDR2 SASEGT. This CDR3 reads CASSIQAFAEVNTEAFF. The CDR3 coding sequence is TGTGCCAGCAGCATACAAGCTTTCGCGGAGGTGAACACTGAAGCTTTCTTT.

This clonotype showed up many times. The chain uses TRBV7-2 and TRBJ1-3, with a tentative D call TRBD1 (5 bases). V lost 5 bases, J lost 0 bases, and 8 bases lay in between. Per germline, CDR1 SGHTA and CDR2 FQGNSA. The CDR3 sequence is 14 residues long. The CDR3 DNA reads TGTGCCAGCAGCGAGGGACTCTCTGGAAACACCATATATTTT. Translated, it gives CASSEGLSGNTIYF.

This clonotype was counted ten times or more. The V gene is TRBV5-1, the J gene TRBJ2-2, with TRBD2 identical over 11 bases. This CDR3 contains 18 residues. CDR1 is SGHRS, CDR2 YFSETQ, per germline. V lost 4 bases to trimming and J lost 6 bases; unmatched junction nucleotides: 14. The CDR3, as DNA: TGCGCCAGCAGCGAGAGGGGAACTAGCGGGAGTTTCTCCGGGGAGCTGTTTTTT. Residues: CASSERGTSGSFSGELFF.

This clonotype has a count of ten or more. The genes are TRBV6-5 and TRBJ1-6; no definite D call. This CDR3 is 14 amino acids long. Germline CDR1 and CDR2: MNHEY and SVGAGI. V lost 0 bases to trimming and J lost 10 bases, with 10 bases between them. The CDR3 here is CASSYSSRLSPLHF. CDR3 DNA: TGTGCCAGCAGTTACTCGAGTCGGTTATCACCCCTCCACTTT.

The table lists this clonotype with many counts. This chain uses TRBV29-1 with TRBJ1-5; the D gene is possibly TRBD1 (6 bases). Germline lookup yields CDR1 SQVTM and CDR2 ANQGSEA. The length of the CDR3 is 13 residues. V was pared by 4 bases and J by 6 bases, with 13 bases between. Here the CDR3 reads CSVAAGEGQPQHF. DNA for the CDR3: TGCAGCGTTGCAGCAGGGGAAGGTCAGCCCCAGCATTTT.

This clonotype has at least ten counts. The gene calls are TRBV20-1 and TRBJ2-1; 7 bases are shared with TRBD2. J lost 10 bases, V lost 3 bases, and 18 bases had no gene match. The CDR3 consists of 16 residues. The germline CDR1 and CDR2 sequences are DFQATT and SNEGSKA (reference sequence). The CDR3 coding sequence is TGCAGTGCTAGTGGGGGGGGAGCCCCGCGAGGAGGGGAGCAGTTCTTC. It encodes CSASGGGAPRGGEQFF.

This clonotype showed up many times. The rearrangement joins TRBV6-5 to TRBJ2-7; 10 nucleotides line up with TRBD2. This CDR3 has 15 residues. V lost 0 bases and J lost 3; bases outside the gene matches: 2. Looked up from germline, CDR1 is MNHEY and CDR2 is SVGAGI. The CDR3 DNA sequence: TGTGCCAGCAGTTACTCGGCTAGCGGGAGCTACGAGCAGTACTTC. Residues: CASSYSASGSYEQYF.

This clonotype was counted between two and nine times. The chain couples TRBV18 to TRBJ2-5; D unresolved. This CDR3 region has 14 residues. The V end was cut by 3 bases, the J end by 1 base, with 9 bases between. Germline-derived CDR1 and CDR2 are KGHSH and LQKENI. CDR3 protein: CASSPRAPQETQYF. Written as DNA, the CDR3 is TGTGCCAGCTCACCCCGGGCCCCCCAAGAGACCCAGTACTTC.

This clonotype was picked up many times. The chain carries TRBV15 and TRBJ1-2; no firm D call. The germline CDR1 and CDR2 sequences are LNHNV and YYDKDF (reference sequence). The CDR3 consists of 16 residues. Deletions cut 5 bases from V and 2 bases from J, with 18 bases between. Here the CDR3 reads CATSGSRGAPNYGYTF. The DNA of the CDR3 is TGTGCCACCAGCGGGAGCCGGGGAGCGCCAAACTATGGCTACACCTTC.

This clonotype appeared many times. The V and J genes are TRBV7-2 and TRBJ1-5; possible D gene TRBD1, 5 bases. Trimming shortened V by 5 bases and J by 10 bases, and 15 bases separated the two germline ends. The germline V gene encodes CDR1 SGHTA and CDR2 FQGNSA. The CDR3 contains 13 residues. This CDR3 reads CASSRTNQHPQHF. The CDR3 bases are TGTGCCAGCAGCCGGACAAATCAACATCCCCAGCATTTT.

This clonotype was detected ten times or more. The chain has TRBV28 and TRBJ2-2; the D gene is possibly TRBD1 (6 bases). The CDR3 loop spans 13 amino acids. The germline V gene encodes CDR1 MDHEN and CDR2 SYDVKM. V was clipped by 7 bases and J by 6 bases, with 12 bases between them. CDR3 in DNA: TGTGCCAGCACACTCACAGGGTCCGGGGAGCTGTTTTTT. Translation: CASTLTGSGELFF.

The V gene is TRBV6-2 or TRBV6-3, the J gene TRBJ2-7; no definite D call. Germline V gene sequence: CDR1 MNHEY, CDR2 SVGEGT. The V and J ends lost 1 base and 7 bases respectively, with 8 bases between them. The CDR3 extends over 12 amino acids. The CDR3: CASSYFDAEQYF. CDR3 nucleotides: TGTGCCAGCAGTTACTTTGACGCTGAGCAGTACTTC.

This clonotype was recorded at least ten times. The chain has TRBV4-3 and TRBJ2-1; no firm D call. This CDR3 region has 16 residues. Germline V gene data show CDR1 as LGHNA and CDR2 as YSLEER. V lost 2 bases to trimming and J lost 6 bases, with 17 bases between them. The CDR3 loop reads CASSQHPESGGNEQFF. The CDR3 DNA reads TGCGCCAGCAGCCAACATCCGGAGTCGGGTGGCAATGAGCAGTTCTTC.

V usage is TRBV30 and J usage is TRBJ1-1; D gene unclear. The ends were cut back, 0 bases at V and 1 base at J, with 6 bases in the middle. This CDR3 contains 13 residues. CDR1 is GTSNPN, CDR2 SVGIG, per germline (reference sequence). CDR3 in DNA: TGTGCCTGGAGTGTAATGTGGAACACTGAAGCTTTCTTT. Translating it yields CAWSVMWNTEAFF.